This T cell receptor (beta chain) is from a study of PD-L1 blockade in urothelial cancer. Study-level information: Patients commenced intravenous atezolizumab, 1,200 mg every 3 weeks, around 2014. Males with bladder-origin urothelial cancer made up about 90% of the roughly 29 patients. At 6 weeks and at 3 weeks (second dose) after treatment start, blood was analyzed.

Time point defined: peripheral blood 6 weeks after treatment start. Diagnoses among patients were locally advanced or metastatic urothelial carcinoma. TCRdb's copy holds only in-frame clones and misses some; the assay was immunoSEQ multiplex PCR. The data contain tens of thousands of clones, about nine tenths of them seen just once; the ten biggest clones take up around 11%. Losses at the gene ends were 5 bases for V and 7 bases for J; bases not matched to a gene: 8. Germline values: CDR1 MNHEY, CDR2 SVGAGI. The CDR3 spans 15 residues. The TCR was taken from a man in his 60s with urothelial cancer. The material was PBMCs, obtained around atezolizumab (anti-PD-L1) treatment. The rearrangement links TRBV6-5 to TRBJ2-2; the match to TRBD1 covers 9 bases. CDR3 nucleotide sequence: TGTGCCAGCAGTAACCGGGACAGGGACGGCGGGGAGCTGTTTTTT. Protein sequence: CASSNRDRDGGELFF.